The TCR beta chain under discussion was sequenced for a study of T-cell reconstitution after alpha-beta-depleted transplantation in children. Germline V gives CDR1 SQVTM, CDR2 ANQGSEA. The CDR3 contains 14 residues. V was pared by 7 bases and J by 4 bases, with 17 bases between. Molecular barcoding with unique molecular identifiers was used for the TCRbeta library. TCRdb reprocessed the PCR reads via MiXCR and lists one record per CDR3 protein. In the table there are some 530,000 distinct CDR3 sequences, approximately 12% of which are singletons. This clonotype was observed many times. V is TRBV29-1 and J is TRBJ2-1, with unresolved D. The source of this sequence is a human donor who donated a stem cell graft to a child with combined immunodeficiency. Here the sequenced sample was PBMCs from the stem cell graft donor, taken from the stem cell graft. The DNA of the CDR3 is TGCAGCGCTTTAACGACCCCCAGGTACAATGAGCAGTTCTTC. Its protein is CSALTTPRYNEQFF.